This is a list of T cell receptor beta chains from one sample in a study of radiotherapy plus CTLA-4 blockade in lung cancer. Repertoires were generated with immunoSEQ multiplex PCR, while TCRdb's copy carries only in-frame clones and drops some. The sample lists about 28,000 clones; approximately 80% were seen once. The sequencing here drew on peripheral blood, taken from a patient treated with radiotherapy plus ipilimumab. The receptors here all came from a human donor with non-small cell lung cancer that progressed on radiotherapy plus ipilimumab. The CDR3 runs from the conserved cysteine through the conserved F or W. The D gene is left open where the match is weak. Clone sizes are given selectively: once, few, many, or a class where the clone is expanded.

>TRBV6-1|TRBJ1-2|12|few|-
CASSPSTYGYTF
TGTGCCAGCAGTCCTTCGACCTATGGCTACACCTTC
>TRBV11-2|TRBJ2-5|13|once|-
CASSIYTEETQYF
TGTGCCAGCAGCATTTATACGGAGGAGACCCAGTACTTC
>TRBV28|TRBJ1-4|16|-|TRBD1
CASSLTGTGKNEKLFF
TGTGCCAGCAGTTTGACCGGGACAGGCAAAAATGAAAAACTGTTTTTT
>TRBV29-1|TRBJ2-5|15|-|TRBD2
CSVDGLAGDQETQYF
TGCAGCGTTGATGGGCTAGCGGGGGACCAAGAGACCCAGTACTTC
>TRBV2|TRBJ1-4|12|few|-
CASSVNKAKLFF
TGTGCCAGCAGTGTGAACAAAGCGAAACTGTTTTTT
>TRBV11-2|TRBJ2-1|18|-|-
CASSLGRAAGPQGDEQFF
TGTGCCAGCAGCTTAGGAAGGGCAGCGGGCCCTCAAGGGGATGAGCAGTTCTTC
>TRBV6-5|TRBJ1-6|12|-|TRBD1
CASRTGHSPLHF
TGTGCCAGCAGGACAGGGCATTCACCCCTCCACTTT
>TRBV28|TRBJ1-5|16|-|-
CASSTYRESSNQPQHF
TGTGCCAGCAGTACATACAGGGAATCTAGCAATCAGCCCCAGCATTTT
>TRBV6-6|TRBJ2-1|15|once|-
CASSPRFGGMNEQFF
TGTGCCAGCAGTCCGCGTTTCGGGGGCATGAATGAGCAGTTCTTC
>TRBV28|TRBJ2-1|15|-|-
CASRTPGLQSNEQFF
TGTGCCAGCAGGACACCCGGGCTCCAGTCGAATGAGCAGTTCTTC
>TRBV11-2|TRBJ1-2|14|-|-
CASSPNRDYYGYTF
TGTGCCAGCAGCCCGAACAGGGATTACTATGGCTACACCTTC
>TRBV7-8|TRBJ1-4|15|-|-
CASSLIGRLSEKLFF
TGTGCCAGCAGCTTAATAGGCAGGCTGAGCGAAAAACTGTTTTTT
>TRBV7-6|TRBJ2-7|15|few|-
CASSLDQGIAYEQYF
TGTGCCAGCAGCTTAGATCAGGGTATCGCCTACGAGCAGTACTTC
>TRBV11-2|TRBJ2-5|15|-|-
CASSLDLRSRSAQYF
TGTGCCAGCAGCTTAGATCTGAGGAGTAGGAGCGCCCAGTACTTC
>TRBV5-1|TRBJ2-7|14|few|-
CASSTSASGYEQYF
TGCGCCAGCAGCACCAGTGCTTCGGGCTACGAGCAGTACTTC
>TRBV9|TRBJ2-7|16|-|TRBD1
CASSVSAGTGLYEQYF
TGTGCCAGCAGCGTTTCCGCCGGGACAGGGCTTTACGAGCAGTACTTC
>TRBV7-6|TRBJ1-1|14|-|-
CASTVAGLGTEAFF
TGTGCCAGCACCGTTGCGGGGCTCGGGACTGAAGCTTTCTTT
>TRBV7-9|TRBJ2-5|14|-|-
CASSIGAGEETQYF
TGTGCCAGCAGCATAGGAGCAGGGGAAGAGACCCAGTACTTC
>TRBV5-5|TRBJ1-2|15|-|TRBD1
CASTLGQGDYYGYTF
TGTGCCAGCACCCTGGGGCAGGGGGATTACTATGGCTACACCTTC
>TRBV30|TRBJ1-2|13|-|-
CVCWLITNYGYTF
TGTGTATGCTGGTTGATCACTAACTATGGCTACACCTTC
>TRBV7-9|TRBJ2-5|16|-|TRBD2
CASRPLVAGDQETQYF
TGTGCCAGCAGGCCCTTAGTAGCGGGAGATCAAGAGACCCAGTACTTC
>TRBV30|TRBJ1-4|11|-|-
CAWSVQGKLFF
TGTGCCTGGAGTGTACAGGGTAAACTGTTTTTT
>TRBV10-3|TRBJ2-5|14|-|-
CAIRHSGAQETQYF
TGTGCCATCAGGCATAGCGGTGCCCAAGAGACCCAGTACTTC
>TRBV28|TRBJ2-1|18|-|TRBD2
CASRSPSSLAGGGNEQFF
TGTGCCAGCCGCTCCCCGTCGAGCCTAGCGGGAGGGGGCAATGAGCAGTTCTTC
>TRBV5-5|TRBJ2-7|15|few|-
CASSLEVTDPYEQYF
TGTGCCAGCAGCTTGGAGGTGACAGATCCCTACGAGCAGTACTTC
>TRBV5-1|TRBJ2-2|15|few|TRBD2
CASSLGGGETGELFF
TGCGCCAGCAGCTTGGGCGGGGGAGAAACCGGGGAGCTGTTTTTT
>TRBV6-1|TRBJ1-1|14|-|-
CASKRQVADTEAFF
TGTGCCAGCAAACGACAGGTCGCGGACACTGAAGCTTTCTTT
>TRBV28|TRBJ2-1|15|-|TRBD2
CASRAGLAGYNEQFF
TGTGCCAGCCGAGCGGGACTAGCGGGATACAATGAGCAGTTCTTC
>TRBV14|TRBJ1-2|14|once|-
CASSHWDGNYGYTF
TGTGCCAGCAGCCACTGGGACGGCAACTATGGCTACACCTTC
>TRBV13|TRBJ1-3|15|few|-
CASSPGDSLGNTIYF
TGTGCCAGCAGCCCTGGCGACAGTCTTGGAAACACCATATATTTT
>TRBV11-2|TRBJ2-5|16|-|TRBD2
CASSLGAGGYQETQYF
TGTGCCAGCAGCTTAGGAGCGGGAGGGTACCAAGAGACCCAGTACTTC
>TRBV7-2|TRBJ2-4|13|-|-
CASSASGKNIQYF
TGTGCCAGCAGCGCGTCTGGGAAAAACATTCAGTACTTC
>TRBV29-1|TRBJ2-7|13|-|-
CSVDPGAGYEQYF
TGCAGCGTTGACCCGGGGGCGGGATACGAGCAGTACTTC
>TRBV5-4|TRBJ2-2|15|-|-
CASSLGGSVAGELFF
TGTGCCAGCAGCTTGGGGGGCAGCGTTGCCGGGGAGCTGTTTTTT
>TRBV28|TRBJ2-5|12|-|-
CASTGSKITQYF
TGTGCCAGCACCGGTTCCAAGATTACCCAGTACTTC
>TRBV6-5|TRBJ2-1|12|-|TRBD1
CASRQGMGEQFF
TGTGCCAGCAGACAGGGGATGGGTGAGCAGTTCTTC
>TRBV9|TRBJ1-3|16|medium-sized|TRBD1
CASSVGDRGSGNTIYF
TGTGCCAGCAGCGTAGGGGACAGGGGTTCGGGAAACACCATATATTTT
>TRBV7-9|TRBJ2-7|12|-|-
CASSPTGYEQYF
TGTGCCAGCAGCCCAACAGGGTACGAGCAGTACTTC
>TRBV7-2|TRBJ1-3|14|-|-
CASSPGSSGNTIYF
TGTGCCAGCAGCCCAGGGAGCTCTGGAAACACCATATATTTT
>TRBV10-3|TRBJ2-7|13|-|-
CAISRARGGEQYF
TGTGCCATCAGCCGGGCCAGGGGGGGGGAGCAGTACTTC
>TRBV11-2|TRBJ2-7|16|-|TRBD1
CASSQSGTGGTYEQYF
TGTGCCAGCAGCCAATCCGGGACAGGGGGGACCTACGAGCAGTACTTC
>TRBV28|TRBJ1-6|17|-|TRBD1
CASSPGGGQGETSPLHF
TGTGCCAGCAGTCCTGGGGGGGGACAGGGAGAAACTTCACCCCTCCACTTT
>TRBV11-2|TRBJ2-3|16|-|TRBD2
CASSPRLAATTDTQYF
TGTGCCAGCAGCCCCCGACTAGCGGCAACCACAGATACGCAGTATTTT
>TRBV4-1|TRBJ2-7|14|-|-
CASSQATGTYEQYF
TGCGCCAGCAGCCAAGCCACAGGGACTTACGAGCAGTACTTC
>TRBV29-1|TRBJ2-7|13|-|-
CSVGGGTSKKQYF
TGCAGCGTTGGGGGAGGGACATCGAAAAAGCAGTACTTC
>TRBV2|TRBJ2-1|15|-|-
CASSEREPSYNEQFF
TGTGCCAGCAGTGAGCGGGAACCTTCCTACAATGAGCAGTTCTTC
>TRBV4-2|TRBJ2-5|13|-|-
CASSQDLQETQYF
TGTGCCAGCAGCCAAGATCTTCAAGAGACCCAGTACTTC
>TRBV27|TRBJ2-3|14|-|TRBD1
CASSVRQGSDTQYF
TGTGCCAGCAGTGTCCGACAGGGGTCAGATACGCAGTATTTT
>TRBV4-2|TRBJ2-3|17|-|TRBD2
CASSQVPSGSGADTQYF
TGTGCCAGCAGCCAAGTCCCTAGCGGGAGTGGAGCAGATACGCAGTATTTT
>TRBV18|TRBJ2-1|15|-|-
CASSAKRDNPNEQFF
TGTGCCAGCTCAGCAAAGAGGGACAATCCTAATGAGCAGTTCTTC
>TRBV11-1|TRBJ2-3|17|-|TRBD2
CASSFPGTSVPADTQYF
TGTGCCAGCAGCTTTCCAGGGACTAGCGTGCCGGCAGATACGCAGTATTTT
>TRBV10-1|TRBJ2-7|15|-|TRBD2
CASSDSSGRIDEQYF
TGCGCCAGCAGTGACTCTAGCGGGAGGATAGACGAGCAGTACTTC
>TRBV10-3|TRBJ2-7|19|-|TRBD2
CAISDPGTSGRTGAYEQYF
TGTGCCATCAGTGACCCCGGGACTAGCGGGAGGACCGGCGCCTACGAGCAGTACTTC
>TRBV19|TRBJ2-3|14|-|-
CASSTGGASYTQYF
TGTGCCAGTAGTACAGGGGGGGCCAGTTATACGCAGTATTTT
>TRBV30|TRBJ2-5|11|once|-
CAWSGPETQYF
TGTGCCTGGAGCGGGCCGGAGACCCAGTACTTC